This T cell receptor beta chain was obtained from a study of T cell responses to AZD1222 COVID-19 vaccine. TCRdb keeps only in-frame clones here, not all; method: immunoSEQ multiplex PCR. Of about 140,000 clones in the sample, 80% to 95% were seen once. As to this clone: Its target is unknown.

Doses given second, at about 4 or about 12 weeks, were pooled. The CDR3 runs to 13 residues. J gave up 6 bases and V 2 bases, and 2 bases lay outside the gene matches. CDR1 and CDR2 from the germline V gene are SGHNT and YYREEE (reference sequence). Study observations and caveats: Repertoires were collected only later (after the peak T cell response had occurred). At study baseline, merely a handful of AZD1222 recipients were seropositive. Among the donors, most were white British and more were female, and clonal diversity was possibly underestimated.

The sample in question was peripheral blood, obtained 28 days after the second AZD1222 dose. The chain is built from TRBV5-4 and TRBJ2-1; TRBD1 matches 7 bases. The source is an adult who received the AZD1222 COVID-19 vaccine. CDR3 loop: CASSLQGSNEQFF. CDR3 DNA: TGTGCCAGCAGCTTACAGGGGTCCAATGAGCAGTTCTTC.